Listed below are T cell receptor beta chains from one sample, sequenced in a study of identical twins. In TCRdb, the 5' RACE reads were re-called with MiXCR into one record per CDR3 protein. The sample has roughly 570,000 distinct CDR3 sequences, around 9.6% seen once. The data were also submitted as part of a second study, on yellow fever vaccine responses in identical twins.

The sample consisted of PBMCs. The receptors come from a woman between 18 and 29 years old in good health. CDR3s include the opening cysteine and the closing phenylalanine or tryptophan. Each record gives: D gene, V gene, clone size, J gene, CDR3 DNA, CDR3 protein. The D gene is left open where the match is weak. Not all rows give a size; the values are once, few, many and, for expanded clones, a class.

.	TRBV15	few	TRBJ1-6	TGTGCCACCAGCAGAGATCCGACGGGGGGTTCACCCCTCCACTTT	CATSRDPTGGSPLHF
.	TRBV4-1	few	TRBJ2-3	TGCGCCAGCAGCCAAAGACGGACAAGCACAGATACGCAGTATTTT	CASSQRRTSTDTQYF
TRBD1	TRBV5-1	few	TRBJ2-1	TGCGCCAGCAGGCCGACAGGGACGTACAATGAGCAGTTCTTC	CASRPTGTYNEQFF
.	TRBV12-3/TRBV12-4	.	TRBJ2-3	TGTGCCAGCAGTTTTGGATTCACAGATACGCAGTATTTT	CASSFGFTDTQYF
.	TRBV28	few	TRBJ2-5	TGTGCCAGCAGTTTCGCGGCAGGGGGACTCCAAGAGACCCAGTACTTC	CASSFAAGGLQETQYF
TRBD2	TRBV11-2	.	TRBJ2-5	TGTGCCAGCAGCCGAACCGGGACTAGCGGGGGGGCCAGGTGGGAGACCCAGTACTTC	CASSRTGTSGGARWETQYF
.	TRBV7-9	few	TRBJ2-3	TGTGCCAGCAGCTTTTTAGGGGCAGATACGCAGTATTTT	CASSFLGADTQYF
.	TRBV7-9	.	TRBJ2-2	TGTGCCAGCAGCTTAGGTACCCTTTCGAACACCGGGGAGCTGTTTTTT	CASSLGTLSNTGELFF
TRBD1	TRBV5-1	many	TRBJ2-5	TGCGCCAGCAGCTCGGGGTGGACAGGGAAAGCAGAGACCCAGTACTTC	CASSSGWTGKAETQYF
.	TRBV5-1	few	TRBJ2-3	TGCGCCAGCAGCCCCCTTTACGGGGATTCAGATACGCAGTATTTT	CASSPLYGDSDTQYF
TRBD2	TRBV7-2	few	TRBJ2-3	TGTGCCAGCAGCTCGGGACTCGCGGGAGGGTATTTT	CASSSGLAGGYF
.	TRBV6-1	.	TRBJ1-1	TGTGCCAGCAGTCCCAACCAACGGGGGGGGACTGAAGCTTTCTTT	CASSPNQRGGTEAFF
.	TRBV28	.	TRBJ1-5	TGTGCCAGCCCTGTAGGTCCCAGCTCAAATCAGCCCCAGCATTTT	CASPVGPSSNQPQHF
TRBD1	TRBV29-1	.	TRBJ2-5	TGCAGCGTCAACGGACAGGTCCAAGAGACCCAGTACTTC	CSVNGQVQETQYF
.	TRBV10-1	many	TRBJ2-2	TGCGCCAGCAGTGAGTCTGACAGGACGTGGACCGGGGAGCTGTTTTTT	CASSESDRTWTGELFF
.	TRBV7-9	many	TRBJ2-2	TGTGCCAGCAGCTTAAGCAGGGGTCTTACCGGGGAGCTGTTTTTT	CASSLSRGLTGELFF
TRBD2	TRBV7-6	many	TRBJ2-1	TGTGCCAGCAGCTTAGTAGCGGGAGGGCCGAATGAGCAGTTCTTC	CASSLVAGGPNEQFF
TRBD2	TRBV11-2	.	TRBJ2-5	TGTGCCAGCAGCTTAGGAGCGGGAGGGCCCAAGACCCAGTACTTC	CASSLGAGGPKTQYF
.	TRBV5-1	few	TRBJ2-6	TGCGCCAGCAGGACGTCGGTCTCTGGGGCCAACGTCCTGACTTTC	CASRTSVSGANVLTF
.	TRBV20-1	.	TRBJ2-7	TGCAGTGCAGACCGAGACAGGAGCGACTTTCCCTACGAGCAGTACTTC	CSADRDRSDFPYEQYF
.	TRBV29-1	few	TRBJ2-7	TGCAGCGTTGAGCACAGAGACGAGCAGTACTTC	CSVEHRDEQYF
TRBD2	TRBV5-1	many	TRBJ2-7	TGCGCCAGCAGCTTGATCGGGACTAGCATCTACGAGCAGTACTTC	CASSLIGTSIYEQYF
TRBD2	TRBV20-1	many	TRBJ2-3	TGCAGTGCCGGTAGCGGGAGCACAGATACGCAGTATTTT	CSAGSGSTDTQYF
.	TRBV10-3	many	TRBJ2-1	TGTGCCATCAGTGAACCAGGGAATGAGCAGTTCTTC	CAISEPGNEQFF